Listed below are T cell receptor beta chains from one sample, sequenced in a study of blood T cell repertoires in COVID-19. The repertoire was sequenced with immunoSEQ multiplex PCR; TCRdb's copy has only in-frame clones and lacks some. The profile shows 140,000 or so clones, roughly 87% of them singletons. Material: peripheral blood. The source of these receptors is a woman aged 45-65 years with acute or convalescent COVID-19. Each CDR3 is given with its conserved first and last residue. Each record gives: J gene, V gene, clone size, D gene, CDR3 length, CDR3 protein, CDR3 DNA. The D gene is left open where the match is weak. Not all rows give a size; the values are once, few, many and, for expanded clones, a class.

TRBJ2-1 | TRBV19 | . | . | 14 | CASSIALETNEQFF | TGTGCCAGTAGTATAGCCCTAGAAACCAATGAGCAGTTCTTC
TRBJ2-2 | TRBV2 | . | TRBD1 | 16 | CASSVGQGLNTGELFF | TGTGCCAGCAGCGTGGGACAGGGCCTAAACACCGGGGAGCTGTTTTTT
TRBJ2-3 | TRBV6-4 | once | . | 14 | CASSAARNTDTQYF | TGTGCCAGCAGTGCGGCCAGGAACACAGATACGCAGTATTTT
TRBJ2-1 | TRBV7-3 | . | TRBD2 | 17 | CASSLMYGSGGRNEQFF | TGTGCCAGCAGCTTAATGTACGGTAGCGGGGGAAGGAATGAGCAGTTCTTC
TRBJ2-3 | TRBV2 | . | . | 14 | CASSDEGGPDTQYF | TGTGCCAGCAGTGATGAGGGGGGGCCAGATACGCAGTATTTT
TRBJ2-4 | TRBV10-1 | . | . | 16 | CASSEGSLRAKNIQYF | TGCGCCAGCAGTGAGGGTAGTCTGAGGGCCAAAAACATTCAGTACTTC
TRBJ1-1 | TRBV7-3 | . | . | 14 | CASSLGAQNTEAFF | TGTGCCAGCAGCTTAGGGGCCCAGAACACTGAAGCTTTCTTT
TRBJ1-1 | TRBV3-1/TRBV3-2 | . | . | 14 | CASSRQLVGTEAFF | TGTGCCAGCAGCCGACAGTTAGTAGGCACTGAAGCTTTCTTT
TRBJ2-3 | TRBV28 | once | . | 12 | CASRASTDTQYF | TGTGCCAGCAGAGCTAGCACAGATACGCAGTATTTT
TRBJ1-1 | TRBV9 | . | TRBD1 | 12 | CASSAQGTGAFF | TGTGCCAGCAGCGCCCAAGGGACAGGAGCTTTCTTT
TRBJ2-1 | TRBV29-1 | . | . | 11 | CSGTSSFGQFF | TGCAGCGGCACTAGCTCCTTTGGGCAGTTCTTC
TRBJ1-2 | TRBV19 | . | TRBD1 | 13 | CASSITGGYGYTF | TGTGCCAGTAGTATTACAGGGGGCTATGGCTACACCTTC
TRBJ1-2 | TRBV6-6 | . | TRBD1 | 13 | CASSYEGAGGYTF | TGTGCCAGCAGTTACGAGGGGGCGGGTGGCTACACCTTC
TRBJ2-2 | TRBV9 | . | . | 15 | CASSVGGLNTGELFF | TGTGCCAGCAGCGTAGGGGGGCTAAACACCGGGGAGCTGTTTTTT
TRBJ1-2 | TRBV6-5 | . | TRBD1 | 14 | CASSYFTGGGDYTF | TGTGCCAGCAGTTACTTTACAGGGGGAGGAGACTACACCTTC
TRBJ1-2 | TRBV6-5 | . | . | 15 | CASSPRAGRNYGYTF | TGTGCCAGCAGTCCCAGGGCAGGGAGGAACTATGGCTACACCTTC
TRBJ2-3 | TRBV6-4 | . | . | 14 | CASRESGETDTQYF | TGTGCCAGCAGAGAGTCGGGAGAGACAGATACGCAGTATTTT
TRBJ2-1 | TRBV7-2 | . | TRBD2 | 17 | CASSPWASGRIHNEQFF | TGTGCCAGCAGCCCCTGGGCTAGCGGGAGAATCCACAATGAGCAGTTCTTC
TRBJ2-1 | TRBV7-3 | . | TRBD1 | 16 | CASSSPGTGGYNEQFF | TGTGCCAGCAGCTCACCCGGGACAGGGGGCTACAATGAGCAGTTCTTC
TRBJ2-7 | TRBV5-1 | . | . | 18 | CASSLQPGLTLEYYEQYF | TGCGCCAGCAGCTTACAACCGGGACTGACGCTTGAATACTACGAGCAGTACTTC
TRBJ2-2 | TRBV27 | . | . | 15 | CASSLLDSHTGELFF | TGTGCCAGCAGTTTGTTGGACAGTCACACCGGGGAGCTGTTTTTT
TRBJ1-4 | TRBV7-2 | . | . | 12 | CASSLRGEKLFF | TGTGCCAGCAGCTTAAGGGGTGAAAAACTGTTTTTT
TRBJ1-4 | TRBV7-2 | . | TRBD1 | 15 | CASSSTGTGGEKLFF | TGTGCCAGCAGCTCCACCGGGACAGGGGGTGAAAAACTGTTTTTT
TRBJ2-3 | TRBV28 | . | TRBD2 | 15 | CASSFQRGSTDTQYF | TGTGCCAGCAGTTTCCAGCGGGGAAGCACAGATACGCAGTATTTT
TRBJ1-6 | TRBV10-1 | once | . | 13 | CASFEGRDSPLHF | TGCGCCAGCTTCGAGGGGAGGGATTCACCCCTCCACTTT
TRBJ2-3 | TRBV10-3 | . | TRBD2 | 15 | CAISVAGGPTDTQYF | TGTGCCATCAGTGTAGCGGGAGGGCCTACAGATACGCAGTATTTT
TRBJ1-5 | TRBV19 | . | TRBD1 | 15 | CASSTNRGSNQPQHF | TGTGCCAGTAGTACGAACAGGGGCAGCAATCAGCCCCAGCATTTT
TRBJ1-2 | TRBV11-2 | once | TRBD1 | 13 | CASSLGTDYGYTF | TGTGCCAGCAGCTTGGGGACAGACTATGGCTACACCTTC
TRBJ1-2 | TRBV15 | . | . | 14 | CATSRDLSNYGYTF | TGTGCCACCAGCAGAGACTTGTCGAACTATGGCTACACCTTC
TRBJ2-7 | TRBV27 | . | . | 15 | CASRQDSQSSYEQYF | TGTGCCAGCAGACAAGACAGTCAGAGCTCCTACGAGCAGTACTTC
TRBJ1-3 | TRBV30 | once | TRBD1 | 14 | CAWSVTGAGNTIYF | TGTGCCTGGAGTGTTACAGGGGCTGGAAACACCATATATTTT
TRBJ2-2 | TRBV12-2 | . | . | 14 | CASREDRGFGELFF | TGTGCAAGTCGCGAAGACAGGGGGTTCGGGGAGCTGTTTTTT
TRBJ2-6 | TRBV5-4 | . | TRBD1 | 17 | CASRLGQGARGANVLTF | TGTGCCAGCAGACTAGGACAGGGGGCGAGGGGGGCCAACGTCCTGACTTTC
TRBJ2-2 | TRBV27 | few | TRBD2 | 15 | CASTVLAGETGELFF | TGTGCCAGCACCGTCCTAGCGGGAGAGACCGGGGAGCTGTTTTTT
TRBJ2-7 | TRBV30 | . | . | 15 | CAWSGLAYGGAEQYF | TGTGCCTGGAGTGGATTAGCCTACGGAGGCGCCGAGCAGTACTTC
TRBJ1-3 | TRBV18 | . | . | 14 | CASSVTDSRNTIYF | TGTGCCAGCTCGGTAACTGACAGCAGAAACACCATATATTTT
TRBJ1-4 | TRBV5-6 | once | TRBD1 | 14 | CASSLGQGSEKLFF | TGTGCCAGCAGCTTAGGACAGGGGAGTGAAAAACTGTTTTTT
TRBJ2-3 | TRBV24-1 | . | TRBD1 | 15 | CATSPLQGATDTQYF | TGTGCCACCAGTCCCCTCCAGGGGGCCACAGATACGCAGTATTTT
TRBJ2-1 | TRBV10-1 | . | TRBD2 | 18 | CASSGGTSGGSSYNEQFF | TGCGCCAGCAGTGGTGGGACTAGCGGGGGTAGCTCCTACAATGAGCAGTTCTTC
TRBJ2-1 | TRBV3-1/TRBV3-2 | . | TRBD2 | 16 | CASSQELSGGYNEQFF | TGTGCCAGCAGCCAAGAGTTATCGGGGGGGTACAATGAGCAGTTCTTC
TRBJ1-6 | TRBV25-1 | . | . | 13 | CASSEVGDSPLHF | TGTGCCAGCAGTGAAGTAGGGGATTCACCCCTCCACTTT
TRBJ1-3 | TRBV12-3/TRBV12-4 | medium-sized | . | 12 | CASSLPLNTIYF | TGTGCCAGCAGTTTACCTCTGAACACCATATATTTT
TRBJ2-3 | TRBV9 | . | TRBD2 | 15 | CASKEYSGEGDTQYF | TGTGCCAGCAAGGAATATAGCGGGGAAGGAGATACGCAGTATTTT
TRBJ2-3 | TRBV19 | . | . | 14 | CASSIVIVSDTQYF | TGTGCCAGTAGTATCGTGATAGTCTCAGATACGCAGTATTTT
TRBJ1-1 | TRBV28 | . | . | 12 | CASSLQRSEAFF | TGTGCCAGCAGTTTGCAAAGGAGTGAAGCTTTCTTT
TRBJ2-3 | TRBV9 | . | . | 14 | CASSVLGITDTQYF | TGTGCCAGCAGCGTATTGGGCATCACAGATACGCAGTATTTT
TRBJ2-1 | TRBV7-6 | . | TRBD2 | 15 | CASSLVGGASNEQFF | TGTGCCAGCAGCTTAGTCGGGGGGGCCAGCAATGAGCAGTTCTTC
TRBJ1-6 | TRBV6-5 | few | TRBD1 | 15 | CATSDRGGGNSPLHF | TGTGCCACCTCCGACAGGGGCGGGGGTAATTCACCCCTCCACTTT
TRBJ2-3 | TRBV18 | . | TRBD2 | 15 | CASSPSGDSTDTQYF | TGTGCCAGCTCCCCTAGCGGGGACAGCACAGATACGCAGTATTTT
TRBJ2-7 | TRBV30 | . | . | 14 | CAWSLGVSSYEQYF | TGTGCCTGGAGTTTAGGGGTTAGCTCCTACGAGCAGTACTTC
TRBJ2-1 | TRBV5-4 | . | . | 15 | CASSPGLDRYNEQFF | TGTGCCAGCAGCCCTGGACTCGACCGCTACAATGAGCAGTTCTTC